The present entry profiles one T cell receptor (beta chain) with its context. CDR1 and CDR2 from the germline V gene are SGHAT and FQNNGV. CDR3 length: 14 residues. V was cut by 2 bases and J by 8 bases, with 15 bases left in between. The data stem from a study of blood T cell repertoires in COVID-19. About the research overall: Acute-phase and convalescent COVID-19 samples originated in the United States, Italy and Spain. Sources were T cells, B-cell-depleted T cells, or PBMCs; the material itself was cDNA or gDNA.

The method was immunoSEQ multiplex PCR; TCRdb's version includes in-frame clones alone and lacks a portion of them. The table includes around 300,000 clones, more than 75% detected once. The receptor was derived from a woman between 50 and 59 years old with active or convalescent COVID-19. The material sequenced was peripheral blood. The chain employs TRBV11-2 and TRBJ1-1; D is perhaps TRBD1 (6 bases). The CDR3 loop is CASSLLGSRGEAFF. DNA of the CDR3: TGTGCCAGCAGCTTACTCGGGTCCAGGGGAGAAGCTTTCTTT.